This TCR beta chain was captured by sequencing in a study of T cell clusters in autoimmune cytopenias (dated by TCRdb to the late 2010s). About the investigation overall: A median TRB sequencing depth of 50,000 to 65,000 reads per sample was reached, and a median of about 2,000 distinct TRB clonotypes per sample was obtained. Alongside healthy, CLL and autoimmune hepatitis controls, autoimmune cytopenia patients had their peripheral blood TRB and IGH repertoires sequenced at active disease and again during treatment follow-up. The study aimed to test whether autoimmune cytopenia patients carry a disease-specific immune repertoire signature usable as a blood-based biomarker. General study outcomes and caveats: TRB repertoire shifts, with less even repertoires in secondary cytopenia and CLL, mostly reflected lymphoma bias rather than autoimmunity. In the comparison of secondary cytopenia with CLL, no cluster-lack signature showed up, apparently because the dominant lymphoma-associated repertoire masked the signature. The T cell clusters were defined in silico only, and their functional role remained to be validated experimentally. A lack of physiological T cell clusters in primary autoimmune cytopenia patients was suggested by GLIPH, as 51 clusters were found to be exclusive to healthy donors versus approximately 17 exclusive to patients. Almost three-fold more exclusive TRB clusters were observed in healthy donors than in active autoimmune hepatitis patients, consistent with an autoimmunity-wide signature.

TRB rearrangements were amplified by multiplex PCR following a touch-down protocol, with the TRB-A and TRB-B primer pools mixed in one tube. Illumina adapters and sample indices were attached to the amplicons through two consecutive PCR reactions using Phusion HS II polymerase. After gel purification with the NucleoSpin Gel and PCR Clean-up kit, the amplicons were quantified by Qubit and checked for quality on an Agilent 2100 Bioanalyzer. Libraries were sequenced on an Illumina MiSeq using 600-cycle, single-indexed, paired-end runs. Concerning the study's data processing: TRB reads were aligned and assembled with MiXCR version 2.1.12 using the default MiXCR reference library. A clone was defined by each unique CDR3 nucleotide sequence, and analysis was restricted to productive sequences with at least two reads. Repertoire diversity was assessed by alpha-parameterized diversity profiles (alpha 0 to 5), including Shannon (alpha 1) and Simpson (alpha 2) indices, computed with an R script. Combinatorial TRB VJ usage was computed with the tcR package and compared between cohorts by principal component analysis with ade4. Using GLIPH, TCRbeta CDR3s were clustered on pairs of cohorts matched for age and read depth, and a Wilcoxon test was used to compare cluster frequencies. After TCRdb reprocessed the reads, each CDR3 protein sequence was kept as one row, without DNA. TCRdb's processing, not the study's, gives the V and J calls here. The sample's table covers around 6,400 distinct CDR3 sequences. The leading ten clones occupy 25% of the sample.

Per sample, approximately 0.25 ug of peripheral blood genomic DNA, 35,000 to 45,000 genome equivalents, was used for TRB amplification. On this clonotype: The specificity of this receptor is unknown.

The CDR3 holds 13 amino acids from the cysteine to the phenylalanine. No nucleotide data were recorded. Per the germline V gene, KGHSH is the CDR1 and LQKENI is the CDR2. The material sequenced was peripheral blood. The sequence derives from a human donor with an autoimmune cytopenia or autoimmune hepatitis (not recorded which). The rearranged chain carries TRBV18 and TRBJ1-1; there is no DNA to check the TCRdb D call of TRBD1. CDR3 loop: CASSNDRDTEAFF.